These 30 T cell receptor beta chains came from one sample sequenced in a study of T cell responses to AZD1222 COVID-19 vaccine. The data were produced by immunoSEQ multiplex PCR, yet TCRdb's version contains in-frame clones alone and is incomplete. Of more than 85,000 clones listed, roughly 83% are singletons. Sequencing used peripheral blood, obtained on day 0 of AZD1222 vaccination. The receptor source for this set is an adult in good health.

The J gene is TRBJ1-1, the V gene TRBV9, with a tentative D call TRBD1 (6 bases). V was trimmed by 0 bases and J by 1 base, leaving 10 bases between them. Germline loops: CDR1 SGDLS, CDR2 YYNGEE. The CDR3 sequence is 15 residues long. The CDR3: CASSVVTGSNTEAFF. The CDR3 bases are TGTGCCAGCAGCGTAGTGACAGGTTCGAACACTGAAGCTTTCTTT.

As regards this clone: Other nucleotide sequences in the sample specify the same CDR3. The chain recombines TRBV6-2 or TRBV6-3 with TRBJ1-5; the D is unclear. This CDR3 is 13 amino acids long. Germline V gives CDR1 MNHEY, CDR2 SVGEGT. The germline V and J ends were trimmed by 2 bases and 2 bases, with 4 bases remaining between them. Written as DNA, the CDR3 is TGTGCCAGCAGTTACCCGGGCAATCAGCCCCAGCATTTT. Its translation is CASSYPGNQPQHF.

The V call is TRBV6-6, the J call TRBJ1-5, with D tentatively TRBD1 (6 bases). The CDR3 spans 14 residues. Trimming cost V 2 bases and J 4 bases, with 9 bases left between them. Per the germline V gene, CDR1 is MNHNY and CDR2 is SVGAGI (reference sequence). The CDR3 loop is CASSYGTQNQPQHF. The CDR3 DNA reads as TGTGCCAGCAGTTACGGGACACAAAATCAGCCCCAGCATTTT.

This chain connects TRBV28 to TRBJ1-3, with no clear D. Germline CDR1 is MDHEN and CDR2 is SYDVKM. The CDR3 has 14 residues. The V end was cut by 9 bases, the J end by 4 bases, with 16 bases between. CDR3 residues: CASLPTIRGNTIYF. The DNA for the CDR3 is TGTGCCAGTTTGCCAACAATAAGAGGAAACACCATATATTTT.

This clone was found a few times. V and J are TRBV20-1 and TRBJ1-1; weak D call: TRBD1 (6 bases). Trimming took off 3 bases at V and 3 bases at J, with 11 bases between the two ends. Germline loops: CDR1 DFQATT, CDR2 SNEGSKA (reference sequence). The CDR3 contains 13 residues. CDR3 sequence reads: CSASGGGDTEAFF. CDR3 DNA: TGCAGTGCTAGTGGAGGGGGGGACACTGAAGCTTTCTTT.

This clone was detected once. The chain has TRBV20-1 and TRBJ2-7; no firm D call. V lost 1 base, J lost 12 bases, and 10 bases lay in between. This CDR3 region has 10 residues. Looked up from germline, CDR1 is DFQATT and CDR2 is SNEGSKA (reference sequence). DNA of the CDR3: TGCAGTGCTAGAGGCAGGCTCCCGTACGTC. It yields the protein CSARGRLPYV.

V gene TRBV18 combines with J gene TRBJ2-7; tentative D call: TRBD1 (5 bases). Germline V lookup: CDR1 KGHSH, CDR2 LQKENI. V was pared by 3 bases and J by 0 bases, with 18 bases between. There are 17 residues in the CDR3. The CDR3 region is CASSPDSRQRTSYEQYF. CDR3 coding DNA: TGTGCCAGCTCACCCGACTCCCGACAGCGCACCTCCTACGAGCAGTACTTC.

This sequence joins TRBV24-1 and TRBJ1-4, with D perhaps TRBD1 (5 bases). The CDR3 extends over 15 amino acids. The germline CDR1 and CDR2 sequences are KGHDR and SFDVKD. V lost 5 bases, J lost 3 bases, and 12 bases lay in between. The CDR3: CATSAGGAANEKLFF. DNA of the CDR3: TGTGCCACCAGTGCCGGAGGGGCAGCTAATGAAAAACTGTTTTTT.

The chain is built from TRBV19 and TRBJ2-7; the D gene is possibly TRBD2 (6 bases). The CDR3 loop spans 13 amino acids. V lost 2 bases to trimming and J lost 6 bases, with 11 bases between them. In germline, CDR1 is LNHDA, CDR2 SQIVND (reference sequence). CDR3 bases: TGTGCCAGTAGTATACGGGGGTTGGGCGAGCAGTACTTC. The encoded protein is CASSIRGLGEQYF.

The gene calls are TRBV18 and TRBJ1-5; 7 bases align to TRBD1. V shed 2 bases and J 1 base; nucleotides not matched to a gene: 8. Per the germline V gene, CDR1 is KGHSH and CDR2 is LQKENI. The length of the CDR3 is 17 residues. The CDR3 bases are TGTGCCAGCTCACCATACCCTAGGGGGCCAAGCAATCAGCCCCAGCATTTT. Its translation is CASSPYPRGPSNQPQHF.

The chain carries TRBV2 and TRBJ1-6; no clear D. Germline-derived CDR1 and CDR2 are SNHLY and FYNNEI. The V gene lost 7 bases and the J gene lost 4 bases, with 14 bases spanning the gap. CDR3 size: 15 residues. CDR3: CASNPSPLYNSPLHF. As DNA, the CDR3 is TGTGCCAGCAACCCCAGTCCGTTGTATAATTCACCCCTCCACTTT.

This clone appeared a few times. This chain joins TRBV19 and TRBJ2-2, with 10 nucleotides matching TRBD1. The CDR3 runs to 14 residues. Germline-derived CDR1 and CDR2 are LNHDA and SQIVND (reference sequence). Trimming took 8 bases from V and 6 from J; bases not matched to a gene: 6. The CDR3 spells CASGTGAMAGELFF. CDR3 nucleotide sequence: TGTGCCAGTGGGACAGGGGCAATGGCCGGGGAGCTGTTTTTT.

The chain has TRBV3-1 (or the pseudogene TRBV3-2) and TRBJ2-1; the match to TRBD2 covers 7 bases. J gave up 4 bases and V 2 bases, and 5 bases lay outside the gene matches. This CDR3 has 15 residues. The germline CDR1 and CDR2 sequences are LGHDT and YNNKEL (reference sequence). CDR3 coding DNA: TGTGCCAGCAGCCAAAGCTCCGGGGGGTACAATGAGCAGTTCTTC. This codes for CASSQSSGGYNEQFF.

This clone was seen more than once but under ten times. The V gene is TRBV28, the J gene TRBJ1-1; D may be TRBD1 (5 bases). V was pared by 5 bases and J by 8 bases, with 12 bases between. Germline CDR1 reads MDHEN; CDR2 reads SYDVKM. The CDR3 loop spans 12 amino acids. This CDR3 reads CASSGQNREAFF. Written as DNA, the CDR3 is TGTGCCAGCAGTGGACAAAACAGGGAAGCTTTCTTT.

V and J are TRBV6-5 and TRBJ2-1; 10 nucleotides line up with TRBD2. Germline loops: CDR1 MNHEY, CDR2 SVGAGI. The junction had 7 bases not matched to a gene; V was cut back by 4 bases and J by 4 bases. The CDR3 is made up of 16 amino acids. As DNA, the CDR3 is TGTGCCAGCAGTTCAGGACTAGCGGCGTATTACAATGAGCAGTTCTTC. It codes for CASSSGLAAYYNEQFF.

This clone was seen more than once but under ten times. V usage is TRBV7-9 and J usage is TRBJ1-2; D gene ambiguous. The CDR3 is 13 residues long. The V end lost 1 base, the J end lost 9 bases, and 12 bases lay between the germline ends. From germline, CDR1 is SEHNR and CDR2 FQNEAQ (reference sequence). The CDR3 sequence is CASSLEAASSYTF. CDR3 coding DNA: TGTGCCAGCAGCTTAGAGGCAGCGTCAAGCTACACCTTC. Full variable domain (missing parts from reference TRBV7-9 and TRBJ1-2): DTGVSQNPRHKITKRGQNVTFRCDPISEHNRLYWYRQTLGQGPEFLTYFQNEAQLEKSRLLSDRFSAERPKGSFSTLEIQRTEQGDSAMYLCASSLEAASSYTFGSGTRLTVV.

The rearrangement uses TRBV18 and TRBJ2-5; TRBD1 matches 8 bases. This CDR3 has 15 residues. V lost 6 bases and J lost 4; bases outside the gene matches: 10. The germline gives CDR1 KGHSH, CDR2 LQKENI. The CDR3 loop is CASSIGQGELETQYF. CDR3 sequence (DNA): TGTGCCAGCTCGATCGGACAGGGAGAGTTAGAGACCCAGTACTTC.

This sequence joins TRBV7-9 and TRBJ1-6; no clear D. Trimming pared 5 bases from V and 9 bases from J, leaving 14 bases between. Germline CDR1 and CDR2: SEHNR and FQNEAQ (reference sequence). This CDR3 has 14 amino acids. CDR3 region: CASSGLLAASPLHF. As DNA, the CDR3 is TGTGCCAGCAGCGGGCTCCTGGCAGCTTCACCCCTCCACTTT.

CDR3: CASHTGGFEKLFF. CDR3 DNA: TGTGCCAGTCATACAGGGGGCTTTGAAAAACTGTTTTTT. The chain combines TRBV19 with TRBJ1-4, with 9 bases aligning to TRBD1. V lost 8 bases and J lost 7; bases outside the gene matches: 5. The CDR3 is made up of 13 amino acids. Germline V gene data show CDR1 as LNHDA and CDR2 as SQIVND (reference sequence). Combining the CDR3 with reference TRBV19 and TRBJ1-4 gives the whole variable domain DGGITQSPKYLFRKEGQNVTLSCEQNLNHDAMYWYRQDPGQGLRLIYYSQIVNDFQKGDIAEGYSVSREKKESFPLTVTSAQKNPTAFYLCASHTGGFEKLFFGSGTQLSVL.

The V call is TRBV9, the J call TRBJ2-5; TRBD2 is a possible D gene (6 bases). This CDR3 spans 16 amino acids. Germline V gene data show CDR1 as SGDLS and CDR2 as YYNGEE. Trimming cost V 3 bases and J 1 base, with 16 bases left between them. The CDR3 loop is CASSGPGTPTQETQYF. CDR3 nucleotide sequence: TGTGCCAGCAGCGGACCCGGGACTCCCACCCAAGAGACCCAGTACTTC.

The rearrangement joins TRBV12-3 or TRBV12-4 to TRBJ1-5, with D unresolved. The CDR3 is 13 residues long. The ends were cut back, 6 bases at V and 4 bases at J, with 10 bases in the middle. The chain's CDR3 is CASSPGLNQPQHF. The CDR3 region has the DNA TGTGCCAGCAGCCCCGGTCTGAATCAGCCCCAGCATTTT.

This clone appeared a single time. V usage is TRBV12-3 or TRBV12-4 and J usage is TRBJ1-2, with a tentative D call TRBD1 (5 bases). V lost 8 bases to trimming and J lost 7 bases, with 17 bases between them. The CDR3 sequence is 13 residues long. The DNA for the CDR3 is TGTGCCAGCGGGGTCCAGGGTAGGGTTGGCTACACCTTC. The encoded protein is CASGVQGRVGYTF.

The CDR3 reads CASSPTVGYSGNTIYF. CDR3 DNA: TGTGCCAGCTCACCTACAGTCGGATACTCTGGAAACACCATATATTTT. This rearrangement joins TRBV18 to TRBJ1-3; D not resolved. Germline V gene data show CDR1 as KGHSH and CDR2 as LQKENI. CDR3 length: 16 amino acids. V lost 3 bases to trimming and J lost 0 bases, with 12 bases between them. The entire variable domain, with the rest obtained from reference TRBV18 and TRBJ1-3, is as follows: NAGVMQNPRHLVRRRGQEARLRCSPMKGHSHVYWYRQLPEEGLKFMVYLQKENIIDESGMPKERFSAEFPKEGPSILRIQQVVRGDSAAYFCASSPTVGYSGNTIYFGEGSWLTVV.

The gene calls are TRBV7-8 and TRBJ1-5; perhaps TRBD1 as D (6 bases). CDR3 length equals 14 residues. The V gene's germline CDR1 is SGHVS and CDR2 FQNEAQ. Trimming took off 1 base at V and 5 bases at J, with 9 bases between the two ends. CDR3 protein: CASSLGGGDQPQHF. CDR3 sequence (DNA): TGTGCCAGCAGCTTAGGAGGGGGAGATCAGCCCCAGCATTTT. The whole variable domain, remainder taken from reference TRBV7-8 and TRBJ1-5, is GAGVSQSPRYKVAKRGQDVALRCDPISGHVSLFWYQQALGQGPEFLTYFQNEAQLDKSGLPSDRFFAERPEGSVSTLKIQRTQQEDSAVYLCASSLGGGDQPQHFGDGTRLSIL.

The chain combines TRBV19 with TRBJ2-7; TRBD1 agrees at 9 bases. CDR3 length: 14 residues. Germline V lookup: CDR1 LNHDA, CDR2 SQIVND (reference sequence). With 6 bases clipped from V and 1 base from J, the junction kept 4 bases outside the gene matches. CDR3 in DNA: TGTGCCAGTAGCCGGGGACAGGGATCCTACGAGCAGTACGTC. Residues: CASSRGQGSYEQYV.

This chain connects TRBV5-1 to TRBJ1-3; 8 nucleotides line up with TRBD1. Germline V gene sequence: CDR1 SGHRS, CDR2 YFSETQ. The V and J ends lost 2 bases and 7 bases, in that order; junction bases with no gene match: 8. The CDR3 has 15 amino acids. DNA for the CDR3: TGCGCCAGCAGCTTAATGGGGGACAGGTCGAACACCATATATTTT. Translating gives CASSLMGDRSNTIYF. Together with reference TRBV5-1 and TRBJ1-3, the CDR3 gives the full variable domain: KAGVTQTPRYLIKTRGQQVTLSCSPISGHRSVSWYQQTPGQGLQFLFEYFSETQRNKGNFPGRFSGRQFSNSRSEMNVSTLELGDSALYLCASSLMGDRSNTIYFGEGSWLTVV.

The chain carries TRBV18 and TRBJ1-1; D unresolved. The V and J ends lost 0 bases and 1 base respectively, with 9 bases between them. The length of the CDR3 is 15 residues. Germline CDR1 KGHSH, CDR2 LQKENI. The CDR3 loop reads CASSPPSGTNTEAFF. Here the CDR3 DNA reads TGTGCCAGCTCACCACCGTCAGGAACGAACACTGAAGCTTTCTTT.

CDR3 nucleotide sequence: TGTGCCAGCCGAGTCAGGGGGACAGATACGCAGTATTTT. This gives the protein CASRVRGTDTQYF. The V and J genes are TRBV19 and TRBJ2-3, with 7 bases aligning to TRBD1. Germline V gene data show CDR1 as LNHDA and CDR2 as SQIVND (reference sequence). J was trimmed by 3 bases and V by 9 bases; bases with no gene match: 6. The CDR3 consists of 13 residues.

The V and J genes are TRBV12-3 or TRBV12-4 and TRBJ1-1, with no clear D. Trimming pared 6 bases from V and 4 bases from J, leaving 9 bases between. CDR3 size: 12 residues. The CDR3 DNA is TGTGCCAGCAGCCCGAGGTTCACTGAAGCTTTCTTT. It yields the protein CASSPRFTEAFF.

The rearrangement links TRBV18 to TRBJ2-7; no clear D gene. In germline, CDR1 is KGHSH, CDR2 LQKENI. The ends were cut back, 2 bases at V and 5 bases at J, with 13 bases in the middle. The CDR3 totals 14 residues. CDR3 in amino acids: CASSPGIKSDEQYF. In DNA form, the CDR3 reads TGTGCCAGCTCACCAGGAATAAAATCCGACGAGCAGTACTTC.